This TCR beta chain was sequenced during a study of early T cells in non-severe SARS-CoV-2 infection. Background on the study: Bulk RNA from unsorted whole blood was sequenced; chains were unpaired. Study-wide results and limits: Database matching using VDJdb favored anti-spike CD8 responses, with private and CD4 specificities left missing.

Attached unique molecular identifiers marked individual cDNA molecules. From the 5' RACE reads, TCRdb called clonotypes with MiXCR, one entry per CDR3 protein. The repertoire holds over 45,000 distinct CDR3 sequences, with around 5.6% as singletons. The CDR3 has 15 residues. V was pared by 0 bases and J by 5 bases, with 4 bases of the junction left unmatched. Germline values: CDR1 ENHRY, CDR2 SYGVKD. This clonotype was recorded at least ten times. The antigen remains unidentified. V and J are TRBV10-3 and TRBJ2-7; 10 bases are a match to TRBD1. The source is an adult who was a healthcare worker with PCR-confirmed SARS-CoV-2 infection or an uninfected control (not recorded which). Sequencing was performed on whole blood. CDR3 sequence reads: CAISESSGTGDEQYF. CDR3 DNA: TGTGCCATCAGTGAGTCGTCAGGGACAGGGGACGAGCAGTACTTC.